This T cell receptor beta chain was captured by sequencing in a study of blood T cell repertoires in COVID-19. Study-level background: The samples span acute and convalescent COVID-19 from the United States, Italy and Spain. Sources were T cells, B-cell-depleted T cells, or PBMCs; the material itself was cDNA or gDNA.

Original methodology: Reference gene primer amplification in the assay estimated nucleated cell counts. Data came from immunoSEQ multiplex PCR; TCRdb stores just in-frame clones and leaves some out. For V, J and clone size, that table is used; D and trimming come from the DNA. Of under 200,000 clones in the sample, around 80% were seen once. The CDR3 sequence is 15 residues long. The germline V and J ends were trimmed by 6 bases and 0 bases, with 12 bases remaining between them. The germline CDR1 and CDR2 sequences are SGHTA and FQGNSA. Input material: peripheral blood. The source of this sequence is a woman in her 70s who had recovered from COVID-19. The chain links TRBV7-2 to TRBJ2-1, with D unresolved. Written as DNA, the CDR3 is TGTGCCAGCAGACCCCCCGCGAGCTCCTACAATGAGCAGTTCTTC. This encodes CASRPPASSYNEQFF.